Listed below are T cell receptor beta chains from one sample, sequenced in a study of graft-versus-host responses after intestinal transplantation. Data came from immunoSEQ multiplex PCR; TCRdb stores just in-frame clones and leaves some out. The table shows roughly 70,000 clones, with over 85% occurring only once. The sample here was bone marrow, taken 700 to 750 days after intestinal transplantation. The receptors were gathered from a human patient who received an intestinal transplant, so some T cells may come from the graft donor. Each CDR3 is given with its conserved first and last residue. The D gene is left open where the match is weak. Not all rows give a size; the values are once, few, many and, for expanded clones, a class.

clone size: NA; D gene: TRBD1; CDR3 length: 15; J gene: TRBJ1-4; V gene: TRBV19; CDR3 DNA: TGTGCCAGTAGTATGAAGGGACAGGTCCCTGAAAAACTGTTTTTT; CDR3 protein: CASSMKGQVPEKLFF
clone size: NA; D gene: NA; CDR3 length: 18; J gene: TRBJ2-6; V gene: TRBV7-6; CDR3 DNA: TGTGCCAGCAGCTTAGAGGCAGGGGGGTACTCTGGGGCCAACGTCCTGACTTTC; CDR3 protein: CASSLEAGGYSGANVLTF
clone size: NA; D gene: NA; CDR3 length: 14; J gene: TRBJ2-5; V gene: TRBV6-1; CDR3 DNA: TGTGCCAGCGACTACAGTGGTTCCCAAGAGACCCAGTACTTC; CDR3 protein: CASDYSGSQETQYF
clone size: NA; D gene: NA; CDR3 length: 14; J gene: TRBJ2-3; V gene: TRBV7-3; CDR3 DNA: TGTGCCAGCAGCATTAGCGGTCTCACAGATACGCAGTATTTT; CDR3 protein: CASSISGLTDTQYF
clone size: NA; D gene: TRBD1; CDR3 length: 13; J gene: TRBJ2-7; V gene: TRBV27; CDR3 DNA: TGTGCCAGCAGAAGACAGGGTTCCTACGAGCAGTACTTC; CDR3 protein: CASRRQGSYEQYF
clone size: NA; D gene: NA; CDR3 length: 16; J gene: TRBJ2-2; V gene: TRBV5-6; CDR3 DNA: TGTGCCAGCACCGACCGGAGAGGCCCGGACACCGGGGAGCTGTTTTTT; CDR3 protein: CASTDRRGPDTGELFF
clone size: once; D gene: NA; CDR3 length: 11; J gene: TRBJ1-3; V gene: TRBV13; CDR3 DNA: TGTGCCGTACGCTCTGGAAACACCATATATTTT; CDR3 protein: CAVRSGNTIYF
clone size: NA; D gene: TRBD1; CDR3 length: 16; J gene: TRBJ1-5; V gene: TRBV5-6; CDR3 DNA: TGTGCCAGCAGCTTGGTAGGACAGGGGGGCAATCAGCCCCAGCATTTT; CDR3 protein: CASSLVGQGGNQPQHF
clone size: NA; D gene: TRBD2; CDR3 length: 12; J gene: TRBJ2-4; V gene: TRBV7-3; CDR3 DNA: TGTGCCAGCAGCTCACCGGGGGGCATTCAGTACTTC; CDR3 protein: CASSSPGGIQYF
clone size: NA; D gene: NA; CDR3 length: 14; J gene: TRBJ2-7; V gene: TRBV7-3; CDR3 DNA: TGTGCCAGCAGCTTAACGAGCGTTGTACGGGAGCAGTACTTC; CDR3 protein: CASSLTSVVREQYF
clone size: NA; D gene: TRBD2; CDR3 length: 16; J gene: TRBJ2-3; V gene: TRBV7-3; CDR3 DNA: TGTGCCAGCAGCCCGGGGGGACTAGCGGGACAAGATACGCAGTATTTT; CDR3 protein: CASSPGGLAGQDTQYF
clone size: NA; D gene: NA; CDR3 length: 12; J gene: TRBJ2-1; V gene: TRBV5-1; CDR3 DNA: TGCGCCAGCACCCAGGGGTACAATGAGCAGTTCTTC; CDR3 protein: CASTQGYNEQFF
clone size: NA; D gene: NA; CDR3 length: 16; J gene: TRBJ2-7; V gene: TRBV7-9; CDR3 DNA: TGTGCCAGCACAAAGGACCGGGGGACCCAGCCCTACGAGCAGTACTTC; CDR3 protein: CASTKDRGTQPYEQYF
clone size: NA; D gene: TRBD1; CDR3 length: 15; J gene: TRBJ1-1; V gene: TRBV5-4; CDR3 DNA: TGTGCCAGCAGCGACCCGGGACAGCTGAACACTGAAGCTTTCTTT; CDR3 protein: CASSDPGQLNTEAFF
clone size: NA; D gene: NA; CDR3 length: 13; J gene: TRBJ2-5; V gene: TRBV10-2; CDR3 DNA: TGCGCCACGGTAAAGTATATTCAAGAGACCCAGTACTTC; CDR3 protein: CATVKYIQETQYF
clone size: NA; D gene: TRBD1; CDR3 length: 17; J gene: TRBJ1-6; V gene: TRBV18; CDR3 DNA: TGTGCCAGCTCACCACAGGAGCCGGGACAGGGCTTTTCACCCCTCCACTTT; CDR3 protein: CASSPQEPGQGFSPLHF
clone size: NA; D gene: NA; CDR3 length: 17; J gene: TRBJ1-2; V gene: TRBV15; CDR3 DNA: TGTGCCACCAGCAGAGATTGGGGGGTAGCAGTCAGCTATGGCTACACCTTC; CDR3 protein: CATSRDWGVAVSYGYTF
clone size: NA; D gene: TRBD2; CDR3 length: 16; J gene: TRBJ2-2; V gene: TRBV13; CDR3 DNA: TGTGCCAGCAGCTTGGTGGAAGCGGGAGAGACCGGGGAGCTGTTTTTT; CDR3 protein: CASSLVEAGETGELFF
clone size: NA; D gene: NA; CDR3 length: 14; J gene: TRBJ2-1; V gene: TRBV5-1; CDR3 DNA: TGCGCCAGCAGCCCCCGGACGGCGGGGAATGAGCAGTTCTTC; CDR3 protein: CASSPRTAGNEQFF
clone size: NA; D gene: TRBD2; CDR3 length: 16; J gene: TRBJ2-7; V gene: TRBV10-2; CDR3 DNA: TGCGCCAGCAGGGAATCGGGGATAGCGGGAGCCTACGAGCAGTACTTC; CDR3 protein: CASRESGIAGAYEQYF
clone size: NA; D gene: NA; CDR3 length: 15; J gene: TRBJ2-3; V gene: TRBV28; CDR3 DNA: TGTGCCAGCAGACGCCGGGACCAGCCCACAGATACGCAGTATTTT; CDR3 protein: CASRRRDQPTDTQYF
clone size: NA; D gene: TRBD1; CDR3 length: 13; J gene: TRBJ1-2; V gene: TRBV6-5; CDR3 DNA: TGTGCCAGCAGCTTACAGGGGGTTAGTGGCTACACCTTC; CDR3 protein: CASSLQGVSGYTF
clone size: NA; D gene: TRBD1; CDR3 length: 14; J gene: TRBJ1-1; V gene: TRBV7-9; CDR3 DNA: TGTGCCAGCAGCTCTGAGGGGACAGACACTGAAGCTTTCTTT; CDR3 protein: CASSSEGTDTEAFF
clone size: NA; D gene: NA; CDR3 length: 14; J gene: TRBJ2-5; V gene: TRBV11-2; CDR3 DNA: TGTGCCAGCAGCTCATCCGGGGTCTGGGAGACCCAGTACTTC; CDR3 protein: CASSSSGVWETQYF
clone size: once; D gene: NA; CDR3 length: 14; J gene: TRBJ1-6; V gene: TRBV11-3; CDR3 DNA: TGTGCCAGCAGCTTAGATGCGGGGAATTCACCCCTCCACTTT; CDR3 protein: CASSLDAGNSPLHF
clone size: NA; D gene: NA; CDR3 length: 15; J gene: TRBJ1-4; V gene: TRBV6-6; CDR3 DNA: TGTGCCAGCAGTTATTCGCAGGCAACTAATGAAAAACTGTTTTTT; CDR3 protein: CASSYSQATNEKLFF
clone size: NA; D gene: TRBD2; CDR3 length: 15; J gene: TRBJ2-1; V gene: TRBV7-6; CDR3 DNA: TGTGCCAGCAGCCCCGGTTACGGGGGGGACAATGAGCAGTTCTTC; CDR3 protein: CASSPGYGGDNEQFF
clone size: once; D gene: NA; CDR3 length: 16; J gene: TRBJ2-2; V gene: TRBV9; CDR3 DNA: TGTGCCAGCAGCCCTCCTTTCCACGGGTCGTCCGGGGAGCTGTTTTTT; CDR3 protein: CASSPPFHGSSGELFF
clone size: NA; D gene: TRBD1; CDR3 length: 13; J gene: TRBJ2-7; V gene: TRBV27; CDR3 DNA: TGTGCCAGCAACGAACAGGGGAGCTACGAGCAGTACTTC; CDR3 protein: CASNEQGSYEQYF
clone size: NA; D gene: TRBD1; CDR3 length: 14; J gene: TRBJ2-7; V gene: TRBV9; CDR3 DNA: TGTGCCAGCAGCGAAACAGGGGGAGCCTACGAGCAGTACTTC; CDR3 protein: CASSETGGAYEQYF
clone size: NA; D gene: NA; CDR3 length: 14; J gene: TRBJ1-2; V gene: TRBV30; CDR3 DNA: TGTGCCTGGAGTGTAAACAGGGAGAGAGTTGGCTACACCTTC; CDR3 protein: CAWSVNRERVGYTF
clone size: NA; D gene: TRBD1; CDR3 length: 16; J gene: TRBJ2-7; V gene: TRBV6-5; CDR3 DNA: TGTGCCAGCAGTTACCGGGACAGTTTGAGCTCCTACGAGCAGTACTTC; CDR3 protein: CASSYRDSLSSYEQYF
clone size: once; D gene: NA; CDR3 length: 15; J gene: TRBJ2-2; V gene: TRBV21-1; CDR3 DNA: TGTGCCAGCACCCTGACTTACCCGAACACCGGGGAGCTGTTTTTT; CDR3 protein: CASTLTYPNTGELFF
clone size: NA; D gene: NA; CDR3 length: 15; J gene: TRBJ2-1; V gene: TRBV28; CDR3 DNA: TGTGCCAGCAGTTTTCTACAGGGCTCCTACAATGAGCAGTTCTTC; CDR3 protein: CASSFLQGSYNEQFF
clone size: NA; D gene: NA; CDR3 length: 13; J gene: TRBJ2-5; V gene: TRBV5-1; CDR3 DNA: TGCGCCAGCAGCCCCCAGGAACCAGAGACCCAGTACTTC; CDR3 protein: CASSPQEPETQYF
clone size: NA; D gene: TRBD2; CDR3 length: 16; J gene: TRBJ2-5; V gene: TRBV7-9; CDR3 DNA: TGTGCCAGCAGCTTAGTTCGCGCTAGCGGGGAAGAGACCCAGTACTTC; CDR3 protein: CASSLVRASGEETQYF
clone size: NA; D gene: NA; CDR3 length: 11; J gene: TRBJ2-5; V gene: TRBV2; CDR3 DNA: TGTGCCAGCACAGGGCAAGAGACCCAGTACTTC; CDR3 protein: CASTGQETQYF
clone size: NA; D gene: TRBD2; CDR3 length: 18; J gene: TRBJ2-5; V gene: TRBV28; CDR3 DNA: TGTGCCAGCAGTTACTCCGGGACTAGCGGGAAGTACCAAGAGACCCAGTACTTC; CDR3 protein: CASSYSGTSGKYQETQYF
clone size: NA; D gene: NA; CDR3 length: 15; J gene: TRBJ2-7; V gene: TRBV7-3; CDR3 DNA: TGTGCCAGCAGCTTAGGGAGGAGACCTCCTGGGGAGCAGTACTTC; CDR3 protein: CASSLGRRPPGEQYF
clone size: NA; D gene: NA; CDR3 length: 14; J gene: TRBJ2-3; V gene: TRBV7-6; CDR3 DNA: TGTGCCAGCAGCTTACGAGTTAGCACAGATACGCAGTATTTT; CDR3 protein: CASSLRVSTDTQYF
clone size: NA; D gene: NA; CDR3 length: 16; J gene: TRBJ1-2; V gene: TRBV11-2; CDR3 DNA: TGTGCCAGCAGCTCTCAGCTCGGGTCTGAAAACTATGGCTACACCTTC; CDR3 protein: CASSSQLGSENYGYTF
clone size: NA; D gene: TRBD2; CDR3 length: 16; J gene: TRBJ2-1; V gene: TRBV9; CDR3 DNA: TGTGCCAGCAGCGCTAGCGGGAGGGCCGGGTCAGGTGAGCAGTTCTTC; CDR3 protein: CASSASGRAGSGEQFF
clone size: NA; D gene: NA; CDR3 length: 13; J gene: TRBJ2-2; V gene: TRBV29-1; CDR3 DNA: TGCAGCGTTGACAGGGCGAACACCGGGGAGCTGTTTTTT; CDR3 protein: CSVDRANTGELFF
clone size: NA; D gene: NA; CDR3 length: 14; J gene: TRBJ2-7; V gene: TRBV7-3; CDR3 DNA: TGTGCCAGCAGCGTGACAGGAAGCTCCTACGAGCAGTACTTC; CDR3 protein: CASSVTGSSYEQYF
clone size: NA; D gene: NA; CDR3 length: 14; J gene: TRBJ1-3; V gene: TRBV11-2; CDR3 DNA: TGTGCCAGCAGCTTAGAGTACTCTGGAAACACCATATATTTT; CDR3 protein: CASSLEYSGNTIYF